This T cell receptor beta chain appears in the sequencing data of a study of CD4 and CD8 cells across lung adenocarcinoma regions (dated by TCRdb to the late 2010s). Broadly, across the study: Intratumor heterogeneity of the T cell receptor repertoire was examined by comparing tumor centers with tumor margins.

Library preparation was by PCR. The listed sequencing device is HiSeq X Ten. TCRdb handled the public reads itself, with Q25 trimming in fastp and clone calling in MiXCR, and kept productive beta chains. Entries that share a CDR3 protein sequence are merged under the most common genes and DNA. Within this sample are 3,600 or so distinct CDR3 sequences, with 64% of them counted one time only. About 19% of the sample belongs to the ten largest clones. Donors were patients with localized lung adenocarcinoma, a subtype of non-small cell lung cancer. Samples were obtained from the margins of localized lung adenocarcinomas. For TCR repertoire analysis, CD4+ T cells taken from tumor tissue were profiled apart from CD8+ T cells. Notes on this clonotype: The target of this receptor is not known. The junction differs from germline at one of its ends, possibly a read error.

The origin of this receptor is a male donor with lung adenocarcinoma. The CD4 and CD8 labels of this study may be unreliable. Sequencing was carried out using CD4+ T cells from the margin of a lung tumor. The cell subset or site label, as the study defines it: tumor margin region.

In nucleotides, the sequence is TGTGCCAGGGGTGAAGGGGGGCGTGGCCAAGATACGCAGTATTTC. Its translation reads: CARGEGGRGQDTQYF. The rearrangement combines TRBV6-1 with TRBJ2-3; the D segment might be TRBD1 or TRBD2, since each matches 6 bases. CDR3 length: 15 amino acids, cysteine to phenylalanine. Only the CDR3 part of the read is kept: 45 bases, read in frame from the first base. Taken from the germline V gene, the CDR1 and CDR2 loops are MNHNS and SASEGT.